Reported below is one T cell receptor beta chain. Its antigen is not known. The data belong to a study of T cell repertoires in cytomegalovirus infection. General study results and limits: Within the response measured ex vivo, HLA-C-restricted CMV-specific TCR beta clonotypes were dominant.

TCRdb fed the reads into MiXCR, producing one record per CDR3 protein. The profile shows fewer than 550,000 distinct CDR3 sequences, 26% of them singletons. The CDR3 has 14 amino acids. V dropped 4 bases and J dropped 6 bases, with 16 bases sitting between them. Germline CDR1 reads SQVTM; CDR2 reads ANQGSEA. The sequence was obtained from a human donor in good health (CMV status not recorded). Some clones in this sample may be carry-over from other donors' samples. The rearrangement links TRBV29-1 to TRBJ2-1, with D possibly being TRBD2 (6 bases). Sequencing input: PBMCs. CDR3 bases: TGCAGCGTTGTGGACTACTTCGGGGTCAATGAGCAGTTCTTC. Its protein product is CSVVDYFGVNEQFF.